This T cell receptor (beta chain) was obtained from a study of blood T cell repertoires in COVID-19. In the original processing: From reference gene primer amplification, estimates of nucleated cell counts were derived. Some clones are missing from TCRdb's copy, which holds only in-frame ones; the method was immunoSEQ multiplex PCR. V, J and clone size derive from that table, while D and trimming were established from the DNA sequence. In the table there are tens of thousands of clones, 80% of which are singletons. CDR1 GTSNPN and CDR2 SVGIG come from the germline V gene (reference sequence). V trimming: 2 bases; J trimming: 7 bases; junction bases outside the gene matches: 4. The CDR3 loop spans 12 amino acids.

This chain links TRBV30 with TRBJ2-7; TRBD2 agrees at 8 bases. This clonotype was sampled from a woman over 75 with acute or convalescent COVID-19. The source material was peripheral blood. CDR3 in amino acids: CAWSSGTREQYF. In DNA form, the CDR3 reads TGTGCCTGGAGTTCCGGGACTAGGGAGCAGTACTTC. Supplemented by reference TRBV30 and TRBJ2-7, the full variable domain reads SQTIHQWPATLVQPVGSPLSLECTVEGTSNPNLYWYRQAAGRGLQLLFYSVGIGQISSEVPQNLSASRPQDRQFILSSKKLLLSDSGFYLCAWSSGTREQYFGPGTRLTVT.